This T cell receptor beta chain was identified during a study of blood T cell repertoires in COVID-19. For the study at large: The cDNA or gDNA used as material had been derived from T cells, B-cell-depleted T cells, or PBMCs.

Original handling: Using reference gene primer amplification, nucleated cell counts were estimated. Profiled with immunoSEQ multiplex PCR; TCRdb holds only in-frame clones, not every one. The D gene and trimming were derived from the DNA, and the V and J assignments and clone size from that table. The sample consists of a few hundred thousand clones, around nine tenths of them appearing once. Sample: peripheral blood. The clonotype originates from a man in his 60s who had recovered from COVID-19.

The CDR3 coding sequence is TGTGCCAGCAGTTACGCACAGGGGGCAGGCTATGGCTACACCTTC. This gives the protein CASSYAQGAGYGYTF. The J gene is TRBJ1-2, the V gene TRBV6-5, with TRBD1 matching over 9 bases. The CDR3 spans 15 residues. V trimming: 2 bases; J trimming: 4 bases; junction bases outside the gene matches: 5. The germline CDR1 and CDR2 sequences are MNHEY and SVGAGI.